Listed below are T cell receptor beta chains from one sample, sequenced in a study of cytomegalovirus exposure and HLA in healthy donors. Clones were read by immunoSEQ multiplex PCR, and TCRdb kept only the in-frame ones, dropping some. The table shows roughly 110,000 clones, with 65% to 85% occurring only once. The sequenced sample was PBMCs. Receptors were obtained from a man aged 18-30 years in good health and CMV-seronegative. Both conserved end residues are part of each CDR3. The D gene is left open where the match is weak. Only part of the rows carry a size: once, few, many, or a class if the clone is expanded.

D: -
V: TRBV27
size: -
length: 14
J: TRBJ2-7
DNA: TGTGCCAGCAGTTTGGGGCCTCCCCGCTACGAGCAGTACTTC
CDR3: CASSLGPPRYEQYF

D: -
V: TRBV19
size: few
length: 14
J: TRBJ1-1
DNA: TGTGCCAGTAGTATCATCGGAGAGCTCGAAAAAGCTTTCTTT
CDR3: CASSIIGELEKAFF

D: TRBD2
V: TRBV7-9
size: -
length: 15
J: TRBJ2-3
DNA: TGTGCCAGCAGCTGGACTAGCGGGGGATCAGATACGCAGTATTTT
CDR3: CASSWTSGGSDTQYF

D: -
V: TRBV6-6
size: -
length: 12
J: TRBJ1-6
DNA: TGTGCCAGCAGTATCGAGATTTCACCCCTCCACTTT
CDR3: CASSIEISPLHF

D: -
V: TRBV7-9
size: -
length: 12
J: TRBJ2-7
DNA: TGTTCCAGCAGGGCAAATCGCTACGAGCAGTACTTC
CDR3: CSSRANRYEQYF

D: -
V: TRBV20-1
size: once
length: 11
J: TRBJ2-7
DNA: TGCAGTGCGCCCGAGGTTGTCGAGCAGTACTTC
CDR3: CSAPEVVEQYF

D: -
V: TRBV28
size: -
length: 19
J: TRBJ1-3
DNA: TGTGCCAGCAGTTTATCGGGAGGCAAGGGGGAATTAGGTGGAAACACCATATATTTT
CDR3: CASSLSGGKGELGGNTIYF

D: TRBD1
V: TRBV4-2
size: many
length: 16
J: TRBJ2-4
DNA: TGTGCCAGCAGCCAAGAGGCGGGGACAGGGTTAAACATTCAGTACTTC
CDR3: CASSQEAGTGLNIQYF

D: TRBD2
V: TRBV29-1
size: once
length: 14
J: TRBJ2-1
DNA: TGCAGCGTCCAGAAACTAGCGGGGGGGCGTGAGCAGTTCTTC
CDR3: CSVQKLAGGREQFF

D: -
V: TRBV28
size: once
length: 15
J: TRBJ1-2
DNA: TGTGCCAGCAGTACCTCTGGGGGGTGGGGCTATGGCTACCCCTTC
CDR3: CASSTSGGWGYGYPF

D: -
V: TRBV7-9
size: -
length: 15
J: TRBJ2-5
DNA: TGTGCCAGCAGCCCAGGGGTTGGGCAGCAAGAGACCCAGTACTTC
CDR3: CASSPGVGQQETQYF

D: -
V: TRBV6-1
size: -
length: 15
J: TRBJ1-1
DNA: TGTGCCAGCAGTCCCACGACATTTATGAACACTGAAGCTTTCTTT
CDR3: CASSPTTFMNTEAFF

D: -
V: TRBV11-2
size: -
length: 13
J: TRBJ1-2
DNA: TGTGCCAGCAGCCCGAGGGTTTACTATGGCTACACCTTC
CDR3: CASSPRVYYGYTF

D: -
V: TRBV14
size: -
length: 16
J: TRBJ1-1
DNA: TGTGCCAGCAGCCAAGATCGGGGGGTCCCTAACACTGAAGCTTTCTTT
CDR3: CASSQDRGVPNTEAFF

D: -
V: TRBV5-6
size: -
length: 14
J: TRBJ1-1
DNA: TGTGCCAGCAGCTTGGAGGGGCTTAACACTGAAGCTTTCTTT
CDR3: CASSLEGLNTEAFF

D: TRBD1
V: TRBV5-1
size: -
length: 13
J: TRBJ2-7
DNA: TGCGCCAGCAGCGAGACAGGGCCTTACGAGCAGTACTTC
CDR3: CASSETGPYEQYF

D: -
V: TRBV28
size: few
length: 18
J: TRBJ2-6
DNA: TGTGCCAGCAGGGGAACCCAGGGGCAAAGCTCTGGGGCCAACGTCCTGACTTTC
CDR3: CASRGTQGQSSGANVLTF

D: -
V: TRBV10-2
size: -
length: 13
J: TRBJ1-1
DNA: TGCGCCAGTAGCGGGGTCATAAACACTGAAGCTTTCTTT
CDR3: CASSGVINTEAFF

D: TRBD1
V: TRBV4-3
size: -
length: 14
J: TRBJ2-1
DNA: TGCGCCAGCAGCCGGGGACAGGGCTATAATGAGCAGTTCTTC
CDR3: CASSRGQGYNEQFF

D: TRBD1
V: TRBV6-6
size: -
length: 15
J: TRBJ2-7
DNA: TGTGCCAGCAGTTACATGCCGGACAGGGCGGACGAGCAGTACTTC
CDR3: CASSYMPDRADEQYF

D: TRBD2
V: TRBV6-1
size: -
length: 15
J: TRBJ2-3
DNA: TGTGCCAGCAGTGGTAGCGGGGACGGCACAGATACGCAGTATTTT
CDR3: CASSGSGDGTDTQYF

D: -
V: TRBV5-1
size: -
length: 13
J: TRBJ2-2
DNA: TGCGCCAGCAGCCTGCGGCTCGCCGGGGAGCTGTTTTTT
CDR3: CASSLRLAGELFF

D: -
V: TRBV9
size: -
length: 15
J: TRBJ1-3
DNA: TGTGCCAGCAGCGTAGAGGCAGGCTCTGGAAACACCATATATTTT
CDR3: CASSVEAGSGNTIYF

D: -
V: TRBV5-8
size: -
length: 13
J: TRBJ1-1
DNA: TGTGCCAGCAGCTTGGCAGGGAACACTGAAGCTTTCTTT
CDR3: CASSLAGNTEAFF

D: -
V: TRBV6-5
size: once
length: 16
J: TRBJ2-3
DNA: TGTGCCAGCAGTTACAGGGACTTCCCAAGGTCGGGTACGCAGTATTTT
CDR3: CASSYRDFPRSGTQYF

D: -
V: TRBV2
size: -
length: 13
J: TRBJ2-3
DNA: TGTGCCAGCAGTGACGTCGGGGATCGAACGCAGTATTTT
CDR3: CASSDVGDRTQYF

D: -
V: TRBV5-1
size: -
length: 14
J: TRBJ1-3
DNA: TGCGCCAGCAGCTTGGGAGAGCTGGGAAACACCATATATTTT
CDR3: CASSLGELGNTIYF

D: -
V: TRBV6-5
size: once
length: 14
J: TRBJ1-5
DNA: TGTGCCAGCAGAGGAAAACAGGGAAATCAGCCCCAGCATTTT
CDR3: CASRGKQGNQPQHF

D: -
V: TRBV5-1
size: -
length: 13
J: TRBJ2-7
DNA: TGCGCCAGCAGCGAGGGGACGGGAGTCGAGCAGTACTTC
CDR3: CASSEGTGVEQYF

D: -
V: TRBV5-4
size: -
length: 14
J: TRBJ1-1
DNA: TGTGCCAGCAGCTTGGTGGGGGGAAACACTGAAGCTTTCTTT
CDR3: CASSLVGGNTEAFF

D: -
V: TRBV19
size: -
length: 13
J: TRBJ1-1
DNA: TGTGCCAGTACTCTCCTCGGAGTGACTGAAGCTTTCTTT
CDR3: CASTLLGVTEAFF

D: TRBD1
V: TRBV4-2
size: -
length: 16
J: TRBJ1-6
DNA: TGTGCCAGCAGCCAAGATCCGGGACAGGGGAATTCACCCCTCCACTTT
CDR3: CASSQDPGQGNSPLHF

D: -
V: TRBV5-4
size: -
length: 14
J: TRBJ2-5
DNA: TGTGCCAGCAGCCCGAGGACAGGCCCGGGGGAGCAGTACTTC
CDR3: CASSPRTGPGEQYF

D: TRBD1
V: TRBV6-5
size: few
length: 15
J: TRBJ1-1
DNA: TGTGCCAGCTCCTCAGGGGGACAGGGCGGCACTGAAGCTTTCTTT
CDR3: CASSSGGQGGTEAFF

D: -
V: TRBV11-1
size: -
length: 14
J: TRBJ1-2
DNA: TGTGCCAGCAGCTCGGGACAAGGGCTGTATGGCTACACCTTC
CDR3: CASSSGQGLYGYTF

D: -
V: TRBV19
size: many
length: 17
J: TRBJ1-2
DNA: TGTGCCAGTAGTACCGGGGGGAGCCTGGGCGTTAACTATGGCTACACCTTC
CDR3: CASSTGGSLGVNYGYTF

D: -
V: TRBV18
size: -
length: 14
J: TRBJ2-7
DNA: TGTGCCAGCTCACCGTTCGACAGTTCCTACGAGCAGTACTTC
CDR3: CASSPFDSSYEQYF

D: -
V: TRBV15
size: -
length: 14
J: TRBJ2-1
DNA: TGTGCCACCAGCAGAGACGGGGGAAACAATGAGCAGTTCTTC
CDR3: CATSRDGGNNEQFF

D: -
V: TRBV20-1
size: -
length: 11
J: TRBJ1-4
DNA: TGCAGTGCTCAGGGGCGAGAAAAACTGTTTTTT
CDR3: CSAQGREKLFF

D: TRBD1
V: TRBV29-1
size: once
length: 12
J: TRBJ2-7
DNA: TGCAGCGTTCCGGGACAGGGCTACGAGCAGTACTTC
CDR3: CSVPGQGYEQYF

D: TRBD1
V: TRBV4-3
size: -
length: 16
J: TRBJ2-2
DNA: TGCGCCAGCAGCCAAGACACCCCACAGGGGGCAGAGGAGCTGTTTTTT
CDR3: CASSQDTPQGAEELFF

D: TRBD2
V: TRBV4-2
size: -
length: 16
J: TRBJ2-1
DNA: TGTGCCAGCAGCCAACGCTTGTCGGGGGGTTACAATGAGCAGTTCTTC
CDR3: CASSQRLSGGYNEQFF

D: TRBD2
V: TRBV18
size: -
length: 16
J: TRBJ2-1
DNA: TGTGCCAGCTCAGGGACTAGCGGGGGCGCCTACAATGAGCAGTTCTTC
CDR3: CASSGTSGGAYNEQFF

D: TRBD1
V: TRBV9
size: -
length: 14
J: TRBJ2-1
DNA: TGTGCCAGCAGCGCCCGGGACAGGTACAATGAGCAGTTCTTC
CDR3: CASSARDRYNEQFF

D: TRBD1
V: TRBV18
size: -
length: 15
J: TRBJ1-2
DNA: TGTGCCAGCTCACCACAAACAGGGGGCGCATCTGGCTACACCTTC
CDR3: CASSPQTGGASGYTF

D: TRBD2
V: TRBV7-9
size: -
length: 19
J: TRBJ2-1
DNA: TGTGCCAGCAGCTTAGGGACTAGCGGGGGCCTACTCATTTCCAATGAGCAGTTCTTC
CDR3: CASSLGTSGGLLISNEQFF

D: -
V: TRBV4-2
size: -
length: 14
J: TRBJ1-6
DNA: TGTGCCAGCAGCCAGATCGGGTCCCTCTCACCCCTCCACTTT
CDR3: CASSQIGSLSPLHF

D: TRBD2
V: TRBV29-1
size: few
length: 15
J: TRBJ2-2
DNA: TGCAGCGTGGCGTCCAGCGGGGGCCCACGGGTGGAGCTGTTTTTT
CDR3: CSVASSGGPRVELFF

D: -
V: TRBV7-9
size: -
length: 15
J: TRBJ1-6
DNA: TGTGCCAGCAGCGGAGGACAGACCCTAGATTCACCCCTCCACTTT
CDR3: CASSGGQTLDSPLHF

D: TRBD1
V: TRBV11-2
size: -
length: 16
J: TRBJ1-1
DNA: TGTGCCAGCAGCCCCCAGGGGGCCGGGATGAACACTGAAGCTTTCTTT
CDR3: CASSPQGAGMNTEAFF

D: -
V: TRBV7-9
size: -
length: 16
J: TRBJ1-3
DNA: TGTGCCATCCTAGACAGATCCCTATTCTCTGGAAACACCATATATTTT
CDR3: CAILDRSLFSGNTIYF

D: TRBD2
V: TRBV29-1
size: -
length: 15
J: TRBJ2-1
DNA: TGCAGCGTTGAGAGCGGGGGCCGGAATTTTGGTGAGCAGTTCTTC
CDR3: CSVESGGRNFGEQFF

D: -
V: TRBV6-5
size: once
length: 13
J: TRBJ2-7
DNA: TGTGCCAGCAGGGGAGATGGTGCCTACGAGCAGTACTTC
CDR3: CASRGDGAYEQYF

D: -
V: TRBV5-1
size: -
length: 13
J: TRBJ2-1
DNA: TGCGCCAGCAGTACGAGCGTCTCTGGTGAGCAGTTCTTC
CDR3: CASSTSVSGEQFF

D: -
V: TRBV28
size: -
length: 13
J: TRBJ2-3
DNA: TGTGCCAGCAGTCCTACTAGCACAGATACGCAGTATTTT
CDR3: CASSPTSTDTQYF

D: -
V: TRBV27
size: few
length: 19
J: TRBJ1-6
DNA: TGTGCCAGCACCCCTTACGGTCCCTCTGAGACGGGGTTGGGTTCACCCCTCCACTTT
CDR3: CASTPYGPSETGLGSPLHF

D: -
V: TRBV7-2
size: -
length: 13
J: TRBJ1-2
DNA: TGTGCCAGCAGCCCTGATACCGGGGGGGACTACACCTTC
CDR3: CASSPDTGGDYTF

D: -
V: TRBV7-8
size: -
length: 15
J: TRBJ1-6
DNA: TGTGCCAGCAGCTTGTTGGGCTTCCAGAATTCACCCCTCCACTTT
CDR3: CASSLLGFQNSPLHF